This is a list of T cell receptor beta chains from one sample in a study of blood T cells in healthy people across ages. TCRdb reprocessed the 5' RACE reads with MiXCR, giving one entry per CDR3 protein. The sample lists more than 650,000 distinct CDR3 sequences, 22% occurring once. Sequencing was carried out using blood. Source of these receptors: a man aged 70-80 years in good health. The CDR3 runs from the conserved cysteine through the conserved F or W. Each record gives: J gene, D gene, V gene, clone size, CDR3 DNA, CDR3 protein. The D gene is left open where the match is weak. Only some rows state a clone size, as once, few, many or a class for expanded clones.

>TRBJ2-1|TRBD2|TRBV5-5|-
TGTGCCAGCGTCTTCCTACACCCGGGGGGTAATGAGCAGTTCTTC
CASVFLHPGGNEQFF
>TRBJ2-1|TRBD2|TRBV29-1|-
TGCAGCGTTAGGGAGGGGAGCTCCTACAATGAGCAGTTCTTC
CSVREGSSYNEQFF
>TRBJ1-1|-|TRBV5-6|-
TGTGCCAGCAGCTTGTTCAGTTTAACTGAAGCTTTCTTT
CASSLFSLTEAFF
>TRBJ2-4|-|TRBV4-1|once
TGCGCCAGCAGCAGGGCTAGCGACAAAAACATTCAGTACTTC
CASSRASDKNIQYF
>TRBJ2-4|-|TRBV7-3|few
TGTGCCAGCAGCTTAACACCCCATGAAAACATTCAGTACTTC
CASSLTPHENIQYF
>TRBJ1-1|TRBD1|TRBV19|-
TGTGCCAGTAGTAACAGGGGAACTGAAGCTTTCTTT
CASSNRGTEAFF
>TRBJ2-1|TRBD2|TRBV20-1|-
TGCAGTGCGAGAGGACTAGCTGGACCCAGAGTCGGTGAGCAGTTCTTC
CSARGLAGPRVGEQFF
>TRBJ1-4|TRBD1|TRBV5-1|few
TGCGCCAGCAGCAGGGACAGGGTTGGCTCGGATGAAAAACTGTTTTTT
CASSRDRVGSDEKLFF
>TRBJ2-1|TRBD2|TRBV20-1|-
TGCAGTGCCCCGGGACTAGCGGACCTCGGTGAGCAGTTCTTC
CSAPGLADLGEQFF
>TRBJ2-3|-|TRBV20-1|-
TGCAGTGCTAAGCCTACCCAAGCGTTTACGCAGTATTTT
CSAKPTQAFTQYF
>TRBJ2-1|TRBD2|TRBV7-6|-
TGTGCCAGCAGCTGGCCACTAGCGGGAGGATTCAGCTCCTACAATGAGCAGTTCTTC
CASSWPLAGGFSSYNEQFF
>TRBJ2-7|TRBD2|TRBV2|few
TGTGCCAGCAGTGATGTGCTAGCGGTTGTCTACGAGCAGTACTTC
CASSDVLAVVYEQYF
>TRBJ2-1|-|TRBV5-6|-
TGTGCCAGCAGCTCTCCCTTGGGGGTCATGGGCAATGAGCAGTTCTTC
CASSSPLGVMGNEQFF
>TRBJ2-3|TRBD2|TRBV20-1|-
TGCAGTGTAAAGTCGGGGCGGGAGGGCACAGATACGCAGTATTTT
CSVKSGREGTDTQYF
>TRBJ2-3|TRBD2|TRBV12-3/TRBV12-4|few
TGTGCCAGCAGTTTAAGAGCGGGGCCGCACATTCAAGATACGCAGTATTTT
CASSLRAGPHIQDTQYF
>TRBJ2-6|TRBD1|TRBV6-5|-
TGTGCCAGCAGTTTATCGTGGACAGGGGTCAGCGGGGCCAACGTCCTGACTTTC
CASSLSWTGVSGANVLTF
>TRBJ2-5|-|TRBV30|-
TGTGCCTGGAGTATGGCAGTGGAGACCCAGTACTTC
CAWSMAVETQYF
>TRBJ1-1|TRBD1|TRBV5-1|-
TGCGCCAGCAGCCCTTGGACAGGGGTCATGAACACTGAAGCTTTCTTT
CASSPWTGVMNTEAFF
>TRBJ1-6|-|TRBV7-2|-
TGTGCCAGCAGCTTGAACCATTCACCCCTCCACTTT
CASSLNHSPLHF
>TRBJ2-1|TRBD2|TRBV20-1|few
TGCAGTGCTCCAACCCGAATCCTAGCGGGAGCGGCGAATGAGCAGTTCTTC
CSAPTRILAGAANEQFF
>TRBJ1-1|-|TRBV18|few
TGTGCCAGCTCACCTGGCGGGGATCTATGGGACACTGAAGCTTTCTTT
CASSPGGDLWDTEAFF
>TRBJ1-3|TRBD1|TRBV28|-
TGTGCCAGCAGTTTCTCGGGACAGCTATCGGGAAACACCATATATTTT
CASSFSGQLSGNTIYF
>TRBJ1-2|-|TRBV29-1|-
TGCAGCGTTGAGATGGAGGCGGTCTATGGCTACACCTTC
CSVEMEAVYGYTF
>TRBJ1-1|-|TRBV12-3/TRBV12-4|many
TGTGCCAGCAGTTTCGGGGACACTGAAGCTTTCTTT
CASSFGDTEAFF
>TRBJ1-1|-|TRBV29-1|few
TGCAGCGTTGCAACGCATTTGGGGGCGGAAGCTTTCTTT
CSVATHLGAEAFF
>TRBJ1-1|-|TRBV20-1|-
TGCAGTGCTTCTCCCGGGACCAGCCTAGGGAACACTGAAGCTTTCTTT
CSASPGTSLGNTEAFF
>TRBJ1-4|-|TRBV28|many
TGTGCCAGCAGTTTCCATGAAAAACTGTTTTTT
CASSFHEKLFF
>TRBJ1-1|-|TRBV6-1|once
TGTGCCAGCAGTGAAGCCAGGGTAGGCACTGAAGCTTTCTTT
CASSEARVGTEAFF
>TRBJ2-1|TRBD2|TRBV18|-
TGTGCCGGCCTTCTAGCGGGGGCAGACAATGAGCAGTTCTTC
CAGLLAGADNEQFF
>TRBJ2-7|TRBD2|TRBV29-1|-
TGCAGCGTGGGGGAGGGTATCAACGAGCAGTACTTC
CSVGEGINEQYF
>TRBJ1-6|-|TRBV19|-
TGTGCCAGTAGTATAGGAGGAGGGAATACCTATAATTCACCCCTCCACTTT
CASSIGGGNTYNSPLHF
>TRBJ2-1|TRBD2|TRBV11-2|few
TGTGCCAGCAGCCCTGTGGGCGGGGGGAATGAGCAGTTCTTC
CASSPVGGGNEQFF
>TRBJ1-1|TRBD1|TRBV6-5|-
TGTGCCAGCAGTTACCTGGGTCAGGGGGCACGCGATGCTTTCTTT
CASSYLGQGARDAFF
>TRBJ1-1|-|TRBV29-1|few
TGCAGCGTGGCTAATCAGATGTCGAACACTGAAGCTTTCTTT
CSVANQMSNTEAFF
>TRBJ2-5|TRBD1|TRBV24-1|few
TGTGCCACCAGTGATTGGGACAGGGGGCTAGAGACCCAGTACTTC
CATSDWDRGLETQYF
>TRBJ2-7|-|TRBV2|-
TGTGCCAGCAGCCGCCGGGACACTTCCTACGAGCAGTACTTC
CASSRRDTSYEQYF
>TRBJ2-7|TRBD1|TRBV28|-
TGTGCCAGCAGTTATGGGGACAGGGTCGAGCAGTACTTC
CASSYGDRVEQYF
>TRBJ1-5|-|TRBV7-2|few
TGTGCCAGCAGCTTATCTAGGGCAGGAGGGGTTAGCAATCAGCCCCAGCATTTT
CASSLSRAGGVSNQPQHF
>TRBJ2-3|-|TRBV3-1|-
TGTGCCAGCAGCCAAGGGGCAACAGGCCCCCGGACAGATACGCAGTATTTT
CASSQGATGPRTDTQYF
>TRBJ2-3|-|TRBV5-1|few
TGCGCCAGCAGCGCACTACTGGGAGATACGCAGTATTTT
CASSALLGDTQYF
>TRBJ2-3|TRBD2|TRBV20-1|few
TGCAGTGCTATAAACGGACTAGTAAGCACAGATACGCAGTATTTT
CSAINGLVSTDTQYF
>TRBJ2-3|-|TRBV29-1|-
TGCAGCGTCTCCTTGGGTCGAACTAGCACAGATACGCAGTATTTT
CSVSLGRTSTDTQYF
>TRBJ2-3|TRBD2|TRBV6-1|few
TGTGCCAGCAGTGTACTAGCGGGACCCTTGGATACGCAGTATTTT
CASSVLAGPLDTQYF
>TRBJ2-5|-|TRBV29-1|-
TGCAGCGTCGAAACAGGAGGCGGAGAGGCCCAGTACTTC
CSVETGGGEAQYF